Listed below are T cell receptor beta chains from one sample, sequenced in a study of T cells in Graves' hyperthyroidism and ophthalmopathy. TCRdb processed the multiplex PCR reads anew with MiXCR; each CDR3 protein has one entry. Among some 570,000 distinct CDR3 sequences listed, roughly 15% were seen once. Sequences were obtained from blood. The receptors derive from a woman between 18 and 29 years old with Graves' ophthalmopathy. The CDR3 runs from the conserved cysteine through the conserved F or W. Fields, in order: V gene, J gene, clone size, D gene, CDR3 DNA, CDR3 protein. The D gene is left open where the match is weak. Where a row states a size, it is once, few, many or the class of an expanded clone; other rows omit it.

V gene: TRBV5-5
J gene: TRBJ1-4
clone size: -
D gene: TRBD1
CDR3 DNA: TGTGCCAGCAGCTTCGACAGGGAGGGAAAACTGTTTTTT
CDR3 protein: CASSFDREGKLFF

V gene: TRBV5-6
J gene: TRBJ1-1
clone size: many
D gene: -
CDR3 DNA: TGTGCCAGCAGCCCGTACCCGGGGGATAAGAACACTGAAGCTTTCTTT
CDR3 protein: CASSPYPGDKNTEAFF

V gene: TRBV30
J gene: TRBJ2-7
clone size: many
D gene: -
CDR3 DNA: TGTGCCTGGAGTAAACTAGCTCCCTACGAGCAGTACTTC
CDR3 protein: CAWSKLAPYEQYF

V gene: TRBV12-3/TRBV12-4
J gene: TRBJ1-4
clone size: many
D gene: TRBD1
CDR3 DNA: TGTGCCAGCAGACGAACCGGGACAGGGGTAGAAAAACTGTTTTTT
CDR3 protein: CASRRTGTGVEKLFF

V gene: TRBV5-4
J gene: TRBJ2-7
clone size: -
D gene: -
CDR3 DNA: TGTGCCAGCAGCTTGCCAGACCTGAGGGAGCAGTACTTC
CDR3 protein: CASSLPDLREQYF

V gene: TRBV6-1
J gene: TRBJ2-7
clone size: few
D gene: -
CDR3 DNA: TGTGCCAGCGTCCCGGGGGAATCCTCCTACGAGCAGTACTTC
CDR3 protein: CASVPGESSYEQYF

V gene: TRBV20-1
J gene: TRBJ2-7
clone size: many
D gene: TRBD2
CDR3 DNA: TGCAGTGCAAAAGGTTGGTGGGCGGGAGCCCTTTACGAGCAGTACTTC
CDR3 protein: CSAKGWWAGALYEQYF

V gene: TRBV27
J gene: TRBJ2-1
clone size: many
D gene: TRBD2
CDR3 DNA: TGTGCCAGCAGTTTGGGTAGCGGGGGTTGGGATGAGCAGTTCTTC
CDR3 protein: CASSLGSGGWDEQFF

V gene: TRBV7-9
J gene: TRBJ2-5
clone size: -
D gene: TRBD2
CDR3 DNA: TGTGCCAGCAGCCCGGTCGGGGGGTCGTGGGAGACCCAGTACTTC
CDR3 protein: CASSPVGGSWETQYF

V gene: TRBV6-1
J gene: TRBJ1-2
clone size: many
D gene: -
CDR3 DNA: TGTGCCAGCAGTGAAGCGCGGCCGGTCGCTAACTATGGCTACACCTTC
CDR3 protein: CASSEARPVANYGYTF

V gene: TRBV9
J gene: TRBJ2-7
clone size: few
D gene: -
CDR3 DNA: TGTGCCAGCAGCGTAGATAACGGCTACGAGCAGTACTTC
CDR3 protein: CASSVDNGYEQYF

V gene: TRBV28
J gene: TRBJ2-4
clone size: few
D gene: -
CDR3 DNA: TGTGCCAGCAGAGGGACTTCGGGAAACATTCAGTACTTC
CDR3 protein: CASRGTSGNIQYF

V gene: TRBV25-1
J gene: TRBJ2-2
clone size: -
D gene: -
CDR3 DNA: TGTGCCAGCAGTGAACCCTCTAAAGGGGGTTACACCGGGGAGCTGTTTTTT
CDR3 protein: CASSEPSKGGYTGELFF

V gene: TRBV27
J gene: TRBJ2-7
clone size: -
D gene: TRBD1
CDR3 DNA: TGTGCCAGCAGTCAGACAGGGGGCCCGAACGAGCAGTACTTC
CDR3 protein: CASSQTGGPNEQYF

V gene: TRBV7-3
J gene: TRBJ2-5
clone size: few
D gene: TRBD1
CDR3 DNA: TGTGCCAGCAGTCCGACAGGGGAGGAAGAGACCCAGTACTTC
CDR3 protein: CASSPTGEEETQYF

V gene: TRBV7-9
J gene: TRBJ1-1
clone size: -
D gene: -
CDR3 DNA: TGTGCCATTCCTGGGGGGGATAACACTGAAGCTTTCTTT
CDR3 protein: CAIPGGDNTEAFF